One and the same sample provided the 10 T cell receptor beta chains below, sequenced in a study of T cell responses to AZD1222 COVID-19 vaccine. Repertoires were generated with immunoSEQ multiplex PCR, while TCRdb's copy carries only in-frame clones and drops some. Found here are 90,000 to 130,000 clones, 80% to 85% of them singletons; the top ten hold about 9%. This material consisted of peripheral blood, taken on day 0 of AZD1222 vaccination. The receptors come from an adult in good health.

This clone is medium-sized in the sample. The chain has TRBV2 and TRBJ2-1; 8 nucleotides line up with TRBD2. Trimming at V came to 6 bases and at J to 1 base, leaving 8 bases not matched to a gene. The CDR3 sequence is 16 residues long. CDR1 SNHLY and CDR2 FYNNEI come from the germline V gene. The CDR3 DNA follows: TGTGCCAGCAGGGCGACTAGCGCGGAATCCTACAATGAGCAGTTCTTC. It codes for CASRATSAESYNEQFF.

CDR3 protein: CAISESGGQTQYF. DNA for the CDR3: TGTGCCATCAGTGAGTCTGGGGGGCAGACCCAGTACTTC. This chain connects TRBV10-3 to TRBJ2-5, with D possibly being TRBD1 or TRBD2 (6 bases each). V was cut by 0 bases and J by 6 bases, with 8 bases left in between. The CDR3 sequence is 13 residues long. Germline CDR1 ENHRY, CDR2 SYGVKD.

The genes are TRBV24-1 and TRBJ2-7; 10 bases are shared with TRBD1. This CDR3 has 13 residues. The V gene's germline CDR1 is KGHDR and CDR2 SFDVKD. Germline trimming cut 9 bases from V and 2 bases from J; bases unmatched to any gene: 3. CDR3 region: CATSGTGAYEQYF. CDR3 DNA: TGTGCCACCTCCGGGACAGGGGCCTACGAGCAGTACTTC.

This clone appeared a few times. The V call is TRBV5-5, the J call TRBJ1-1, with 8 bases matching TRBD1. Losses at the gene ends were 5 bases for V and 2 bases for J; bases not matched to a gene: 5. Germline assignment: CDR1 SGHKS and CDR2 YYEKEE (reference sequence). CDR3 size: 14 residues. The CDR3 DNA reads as TGTGCCAGCAGGTTAGGACAGGGCAACACTGAAGCTTTCTTT. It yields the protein CASRLGQGNTEAFF. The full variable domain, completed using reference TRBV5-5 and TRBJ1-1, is DAGVTQSPTHLIKTRGQQVTLRCSPISGHKSVSWYQQVLGQGPQFIFQYYEKEERGRGNFPDRFSARQFPNYSSELNVNALLLGDSALYLCASRLGQGNTEAFFGQGTRLTVV.

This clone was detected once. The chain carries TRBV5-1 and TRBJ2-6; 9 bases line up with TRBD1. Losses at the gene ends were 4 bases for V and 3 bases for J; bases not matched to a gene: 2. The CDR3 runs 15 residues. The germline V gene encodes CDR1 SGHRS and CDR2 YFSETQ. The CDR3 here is CASSGGQGGANVLTF. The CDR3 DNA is TGCGCCAGCAGCGGGGGACAGGGTGGGGCCAACGTCCTGACTTTC.

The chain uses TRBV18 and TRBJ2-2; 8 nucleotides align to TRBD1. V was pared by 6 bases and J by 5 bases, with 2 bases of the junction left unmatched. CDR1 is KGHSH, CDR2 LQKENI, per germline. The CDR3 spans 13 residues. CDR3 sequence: CASSQGATGELFF. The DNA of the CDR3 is TGTGCCAGCTCCCAGGGGGCAACCGGGGAGCTGTTTTTT.

The CDR3 DNA reads TGTGCCAGCTCGACACGTTACTCGGGAGCGAACCACGAGCAGTACTTC. Its protein product is CASSTRYSGANHEQYF. The V call is TRBV18, the J call TRBJ2-7, with D perhaps TRBD2 (6 bases). CDR1 is KGHSH and CDR2 is LQKENI in the germline V gene. The CDR3 length is 16 residues. Trimming cost V 6 bases and J 5 bases, with 23 bases left between them.

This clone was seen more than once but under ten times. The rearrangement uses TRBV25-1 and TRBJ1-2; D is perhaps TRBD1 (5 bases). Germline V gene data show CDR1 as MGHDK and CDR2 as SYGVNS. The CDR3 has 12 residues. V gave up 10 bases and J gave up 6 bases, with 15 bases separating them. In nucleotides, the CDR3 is TGTGCCACCTATAAACAGGCCGATGGCTACACCTTC. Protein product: CATYKQADGYTF.

CDR3 bases: TGTGCCAGCAGCTTGACAGGGGCGGACACCGGGGAGCTGTTTTTT. Translation: CASSLTGADTGELFF. This chain connects TRBV7-2 to TRBJ2-2; TRBD1 matches at 8 bases. Trimming cost V 3 bases and J 3 bases; bases outside gene matches: 3. Germline CDR1 reads SGHTA; CDR2 reads FQGNSA. CDR3 size: 15 residues.

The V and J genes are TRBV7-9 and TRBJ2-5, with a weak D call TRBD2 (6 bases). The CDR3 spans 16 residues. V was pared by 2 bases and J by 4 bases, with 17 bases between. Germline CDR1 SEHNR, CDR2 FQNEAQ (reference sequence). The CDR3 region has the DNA TGTGCCAGCAGCTTACGGGCCTCGCGGGAAGGAGAGACCCAGTACTTC. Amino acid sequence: CASSLRASREGETQYF. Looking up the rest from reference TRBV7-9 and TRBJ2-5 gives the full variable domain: DTGVSQNPRHKITKRGQNVTFRCDPISEHNRLYWYRQTLGQGPEFLTYFQNEAQLEKSRLLSDRFSAERPKGSFSTLEIQRTEQGDSAMYLCASSLRASREGETQYFGPGTRLLVL.